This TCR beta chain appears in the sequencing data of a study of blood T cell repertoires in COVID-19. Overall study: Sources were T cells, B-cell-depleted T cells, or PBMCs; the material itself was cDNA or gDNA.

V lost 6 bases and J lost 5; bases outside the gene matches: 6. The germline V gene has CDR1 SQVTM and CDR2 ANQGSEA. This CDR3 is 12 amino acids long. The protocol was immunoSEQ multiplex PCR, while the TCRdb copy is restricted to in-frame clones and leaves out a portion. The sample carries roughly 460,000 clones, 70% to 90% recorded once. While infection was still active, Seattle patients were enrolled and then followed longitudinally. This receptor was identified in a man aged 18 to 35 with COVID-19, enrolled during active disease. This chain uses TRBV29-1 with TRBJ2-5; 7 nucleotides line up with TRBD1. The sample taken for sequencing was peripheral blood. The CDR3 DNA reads TGCAGCGTCGACAGGGAAATGGAGACCCAGTACTTC. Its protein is CSVDREMETQYF.